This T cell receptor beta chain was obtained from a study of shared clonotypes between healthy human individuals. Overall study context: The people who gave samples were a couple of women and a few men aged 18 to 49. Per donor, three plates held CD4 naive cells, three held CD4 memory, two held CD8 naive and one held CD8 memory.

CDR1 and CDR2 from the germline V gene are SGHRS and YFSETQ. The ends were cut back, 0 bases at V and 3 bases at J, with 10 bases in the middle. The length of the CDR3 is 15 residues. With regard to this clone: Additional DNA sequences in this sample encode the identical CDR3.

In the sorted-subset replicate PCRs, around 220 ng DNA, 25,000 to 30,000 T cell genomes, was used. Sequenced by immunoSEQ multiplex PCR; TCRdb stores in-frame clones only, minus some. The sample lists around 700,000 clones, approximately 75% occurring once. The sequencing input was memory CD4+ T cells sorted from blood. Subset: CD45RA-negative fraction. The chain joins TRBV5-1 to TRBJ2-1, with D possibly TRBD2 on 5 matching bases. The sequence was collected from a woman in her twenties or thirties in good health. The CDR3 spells CASSLDSALYNEQFF. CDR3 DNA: TGCGCCAGCAGCTTGGATAGCGCCCTCTACAATGAGCAGTTCTTC.